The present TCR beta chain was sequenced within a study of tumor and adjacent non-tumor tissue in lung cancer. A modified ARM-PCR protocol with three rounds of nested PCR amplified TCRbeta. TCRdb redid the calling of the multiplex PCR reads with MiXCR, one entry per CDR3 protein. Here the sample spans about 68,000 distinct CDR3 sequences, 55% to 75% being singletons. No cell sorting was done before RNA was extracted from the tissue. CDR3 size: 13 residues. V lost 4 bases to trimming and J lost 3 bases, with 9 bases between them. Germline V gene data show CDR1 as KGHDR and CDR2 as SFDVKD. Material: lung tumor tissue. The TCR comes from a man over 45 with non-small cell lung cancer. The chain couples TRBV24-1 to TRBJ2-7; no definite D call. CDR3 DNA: TGTGCCACCAGTGACGGCACGCGCTACGAGCAGTACTTC. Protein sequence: CATSDGTRYEQYF.